This T cell receptor (beta chain) was recorded in a study of blood T cell repertoires in COVID-19. Original analysis: Estimates of nucleated cell counts were drawn from the amplification of reference gene primers. Profiling relied on immunoSEQ multiplex PCR, and the TCRdb table lists in-frame clones only, not all of them. Clone size and V and J calls were adopted from that table, with D and trimming inferred from the DNA. The sample has approximately 170,000 clones; about 86% are singletons. CDR3 length: 19 amino acids. The chain is built from TRBV21-1 and TRBJ1-1. TRBV21-1 is a documented pseudogene. This receptor was obtained from a woman older than 75 in a cohort sampled during active or convalescent COVID-19. The sample was peripheral blood. CDR3 in DNA: TGTGCCAGCAGCAAGTCGGTCGACGGTGCGGGAGGCGAGAACACTGAAGCTTTCTTT. Residues: CASSKSVDGAGGENTEAFF.